This record concerns one T cell receptor beta chain sequence. This record comes from a study of blood T cell repertoires in COVID-19. Study-level background: In each case, the material was cDNA or gDNA derived from T cells, B-cell-depleted T cells, or PBMCs.

Germline trimming cut 6 bases from V and 5 bases from J; bases unmatched to any gene: 1. The CDR3 sequence is 13 residues long. From germline, CDR1 is MNHNY and CDR2 SVGAGI (reference sequence). Per the authors' pipeline: Reference gene primer amplification gave estimated nucleated cell counts. Measured with immunoSEQ multiplex PCR; TCRdb has only the in-frame clones, and not every one. V, J and clone size are taken as reported in that table, and D and trimming were inferred from the DNA itself. The data contain about 34,000 clones, approximately 80% of them singletons. This receptor was taken from an elderly man with acute or convalescent COVID-19. The V gene is TRBV6-6, the J gene TRBJ2-3, with 11 bases fitting TRBD2. What was sequenced was peripheral blood. The CDR3 spells CASRGTSGDTQYF. The CDR3 region has the DNA TGTGCCAGCAGGGGGACTAGCGGAGATACGCAGTATTTT.